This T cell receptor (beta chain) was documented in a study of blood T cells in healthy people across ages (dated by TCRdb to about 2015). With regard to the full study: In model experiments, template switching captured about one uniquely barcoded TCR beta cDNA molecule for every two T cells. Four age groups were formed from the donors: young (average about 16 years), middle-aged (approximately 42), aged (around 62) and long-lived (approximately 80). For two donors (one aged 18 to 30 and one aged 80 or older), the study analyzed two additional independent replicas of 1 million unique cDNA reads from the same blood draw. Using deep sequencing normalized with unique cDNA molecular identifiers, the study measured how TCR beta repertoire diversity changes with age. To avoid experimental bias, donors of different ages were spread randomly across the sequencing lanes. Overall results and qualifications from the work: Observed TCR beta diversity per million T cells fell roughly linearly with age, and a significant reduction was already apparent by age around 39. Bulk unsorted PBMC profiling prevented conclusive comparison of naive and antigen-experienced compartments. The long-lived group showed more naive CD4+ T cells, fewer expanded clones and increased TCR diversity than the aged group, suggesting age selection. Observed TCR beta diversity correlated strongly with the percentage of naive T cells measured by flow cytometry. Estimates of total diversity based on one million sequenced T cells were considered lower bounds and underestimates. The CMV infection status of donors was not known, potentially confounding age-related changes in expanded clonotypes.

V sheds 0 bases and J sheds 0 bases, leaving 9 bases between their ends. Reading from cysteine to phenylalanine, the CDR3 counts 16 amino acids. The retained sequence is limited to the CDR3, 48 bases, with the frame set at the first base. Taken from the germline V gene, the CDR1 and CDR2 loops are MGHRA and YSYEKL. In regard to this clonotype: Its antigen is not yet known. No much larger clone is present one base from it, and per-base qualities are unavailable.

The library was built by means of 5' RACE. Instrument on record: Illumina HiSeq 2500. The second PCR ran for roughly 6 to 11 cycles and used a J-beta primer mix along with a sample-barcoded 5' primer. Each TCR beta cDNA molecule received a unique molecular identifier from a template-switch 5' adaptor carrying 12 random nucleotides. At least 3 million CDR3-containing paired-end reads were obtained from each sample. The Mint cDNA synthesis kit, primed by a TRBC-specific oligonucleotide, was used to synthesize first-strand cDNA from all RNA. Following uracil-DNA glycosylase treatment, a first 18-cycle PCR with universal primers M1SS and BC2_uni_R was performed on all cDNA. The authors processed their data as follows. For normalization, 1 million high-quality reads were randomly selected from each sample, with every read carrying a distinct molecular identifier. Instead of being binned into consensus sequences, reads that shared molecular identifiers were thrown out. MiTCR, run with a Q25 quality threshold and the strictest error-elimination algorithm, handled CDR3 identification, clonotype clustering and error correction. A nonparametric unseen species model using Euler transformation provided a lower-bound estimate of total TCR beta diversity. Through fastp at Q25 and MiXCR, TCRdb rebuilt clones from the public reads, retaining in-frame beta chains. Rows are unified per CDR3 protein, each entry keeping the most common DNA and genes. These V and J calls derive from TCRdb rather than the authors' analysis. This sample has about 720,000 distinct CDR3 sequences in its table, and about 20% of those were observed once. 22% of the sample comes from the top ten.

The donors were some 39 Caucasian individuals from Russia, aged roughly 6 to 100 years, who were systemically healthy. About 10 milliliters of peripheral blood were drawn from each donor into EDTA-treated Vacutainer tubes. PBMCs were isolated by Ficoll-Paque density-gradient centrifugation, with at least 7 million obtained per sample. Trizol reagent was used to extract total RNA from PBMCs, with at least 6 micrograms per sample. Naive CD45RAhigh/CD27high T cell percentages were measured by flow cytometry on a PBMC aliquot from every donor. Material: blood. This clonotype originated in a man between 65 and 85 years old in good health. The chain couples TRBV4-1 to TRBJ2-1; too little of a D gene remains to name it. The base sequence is TGCGCCAGCAGCCAAGAACGGCGGAGCTCCTACAATGAGCAGTTCTTC. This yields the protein CASSQERRSSYNEQFF.